The clone carrying this T cell receptor beta chain was seen ten or more times. What it binds is unknown. The length of the CDR3 is 15 residues. V was pared by 1 base and J by 3 bases, with 5 bases of the junction left unmatched. The germline gives CDR1 LNHDA, CDR2 SQIVND (reference sequence). This entry belongs to a study of CD8+CD57+ T cells in acquired aplastic anemia. TCR beta VDJ and CDR3 profiling used genomic DNA as template. TCRdb ran MiXCR on the reads and lists one entry per CDR3 protein. This sample has roughly 250,000 distinct CDR3 sequences, with 65% to 90% found just once. CD8+CD57+ cell expansion, shown by flow cytometry, had occurred in the patients selected for sequencing. As a group, the patients uniformly had severe acquired aplastic anemia. Whole-study findings and limits: Found in both controls and patients were about 30 CD8+ CDR3 sequences.

The TCR sequence derives from a human donor with aplastic anemia. The sequenced sample consisted of sorted CD4+, CD8+, or CD8+CD57+ T cells (not recorded which) from PBMCs. The rearrangement uses TRBV19 and TRBJ2-5; 7 bases are a match to TRBD2. The CDR3: CASSIGLSGEETQYF. In nucleotides, the CDR3 is TGTGCCAGTAGTATAGGACTCAGCGGGGAAGAGACCCAGTACTTC.